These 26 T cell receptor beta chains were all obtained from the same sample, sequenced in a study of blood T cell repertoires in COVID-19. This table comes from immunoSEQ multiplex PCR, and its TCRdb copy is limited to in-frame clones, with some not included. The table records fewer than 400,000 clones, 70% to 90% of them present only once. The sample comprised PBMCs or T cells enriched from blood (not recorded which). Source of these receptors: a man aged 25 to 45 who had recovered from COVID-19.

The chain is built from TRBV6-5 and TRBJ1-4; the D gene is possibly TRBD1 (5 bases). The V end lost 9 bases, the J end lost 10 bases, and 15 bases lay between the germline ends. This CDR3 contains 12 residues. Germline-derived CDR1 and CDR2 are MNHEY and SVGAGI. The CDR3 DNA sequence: TGTGCCAGTGAAGGTTTCGGGGGAAAACTGTTTTTT. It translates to CASEGFGGKLFF.

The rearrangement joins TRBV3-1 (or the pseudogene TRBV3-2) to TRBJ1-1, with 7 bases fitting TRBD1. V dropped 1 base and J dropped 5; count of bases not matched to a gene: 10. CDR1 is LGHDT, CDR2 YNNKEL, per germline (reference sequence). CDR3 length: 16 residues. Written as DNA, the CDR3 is TGTGCCAGCAGCCAAGTAGCGATTCTCAGGGGGACTGAAGCTTTCTTT. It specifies CASSQVAILRGTEAFF.

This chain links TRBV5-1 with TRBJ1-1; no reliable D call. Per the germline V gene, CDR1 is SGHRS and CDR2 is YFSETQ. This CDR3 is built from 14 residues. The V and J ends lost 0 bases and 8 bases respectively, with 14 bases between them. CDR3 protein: CASSLGFGEGEAFF. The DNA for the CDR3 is TGCGCCAGCAGCTTGGGGTTCGGAGAGGGAGAAGCTTTCTTT.

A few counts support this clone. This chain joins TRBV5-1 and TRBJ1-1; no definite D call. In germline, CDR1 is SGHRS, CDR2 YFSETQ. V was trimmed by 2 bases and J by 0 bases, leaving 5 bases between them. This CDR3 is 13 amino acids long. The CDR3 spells CASSFEVNTEAFF. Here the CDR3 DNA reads TGCGCCAGCAGCTTTGAGGTGAACACTGAAGCTTTCTTT.

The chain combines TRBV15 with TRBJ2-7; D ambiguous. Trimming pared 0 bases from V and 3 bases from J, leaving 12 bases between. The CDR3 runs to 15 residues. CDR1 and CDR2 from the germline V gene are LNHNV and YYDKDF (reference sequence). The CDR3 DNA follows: TGTGCCACCAGCAGAGAATACACGTCCGTCTACGAGCAGTACTTC. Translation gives CATSREYTSVYEQYF.

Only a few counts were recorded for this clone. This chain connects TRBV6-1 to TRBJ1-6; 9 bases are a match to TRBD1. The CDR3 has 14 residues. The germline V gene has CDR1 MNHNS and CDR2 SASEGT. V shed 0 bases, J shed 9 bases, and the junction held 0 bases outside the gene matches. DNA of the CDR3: TGTGCCAGCAGTGAAGCACAGGGGGCTTCACCCCTCCACTTT. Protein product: CASSEAQGASPLHF.

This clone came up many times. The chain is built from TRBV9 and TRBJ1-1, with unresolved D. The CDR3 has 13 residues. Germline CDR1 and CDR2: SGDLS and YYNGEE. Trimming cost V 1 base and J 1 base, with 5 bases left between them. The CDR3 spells CASSVTQNTEAFF. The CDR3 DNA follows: TGTGCCAGCAGCGTAACTCAGAACACTGAAGCTTTCTTT.

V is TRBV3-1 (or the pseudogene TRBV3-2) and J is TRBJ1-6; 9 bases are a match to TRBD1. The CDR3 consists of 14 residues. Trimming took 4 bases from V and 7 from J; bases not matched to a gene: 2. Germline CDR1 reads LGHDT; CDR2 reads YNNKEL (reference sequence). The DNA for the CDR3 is TGTGCCAGCAGCCCGGGACAGGGAAATTCACCCCTCCACTTT. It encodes CASSPGQGNSPLHF.

The CDR3 bases are TGTGCCAGCAGCTTCTTACAGGGTGTGGAGACCCAGTACTTC. As protein: CASSFLQGVETQYF. The V gene is TRBV7-9, the J gene TRBJ2-5; D may be TRBD1 (6 bases). The CDR3 totals 14 residues. Trimming pared 3 bases from V and 5 bases from J, leaving 13 bases between. The germline CDR1 and CDR2 sequences are SEHNR and FQNEAQ (reference sequence).

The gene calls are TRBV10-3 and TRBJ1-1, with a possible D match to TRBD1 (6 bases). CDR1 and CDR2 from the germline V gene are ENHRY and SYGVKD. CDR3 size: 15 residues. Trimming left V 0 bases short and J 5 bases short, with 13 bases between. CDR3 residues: CAISESKQGRTEAFF. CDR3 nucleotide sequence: TGTGCCATCAGTGAGTCGAAACAGGGAAGGACTGAAGCTTTCTTT.

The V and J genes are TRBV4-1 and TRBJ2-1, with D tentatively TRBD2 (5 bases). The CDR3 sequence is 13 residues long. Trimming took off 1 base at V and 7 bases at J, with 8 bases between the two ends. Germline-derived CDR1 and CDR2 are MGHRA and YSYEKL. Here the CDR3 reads CASSQVTRNEQFF. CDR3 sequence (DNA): TGCGCCAGCAGCCAAGTCACTAGGAATGAGCAGTTCTTC.

For the CDR3, the DNA is TGTGCCAGCAGCTTGGGCCCTAGCGGGGGCCGTCACACCGGGGAGCTGTTTTTT. Its translation is CASSLGPSGGRHTGELFF. The chain couples TRBV5-5 to TRBJ2-2; 10 nucleotides line up with TRBD2. The CDR3 has 18 amino acids. Trimming cost V 0 bases and J 3 bases; bases outside gene matches: 8. CDR1 SGHKS and CDR2 YYEKEE come from the germline V gene (reference sequence).

CDR3 in amino acids: CASSLSQDSSYEQYF. CDR3 DNA: TGTGCCAGCAGCTTGTCTCAAGACAGTTCCTACGAGCAGTACTTC. The chain recombines TRBV7-9 with TRBJ2-7; D is perhaps TRBD1 (5 bases). Between the trimmed V and J ends, which lost 3 bases and 1 base, there was a span of 13 bases. Germline assignment: CDR1 SEHNR and CDR2 FQNEAQ (reference sequence). The CDR3 loop spans 15 amino acids. The whole variable domain, filled in from reference TRBV7-9 and TRBJ2-7, reads DTGVSQNPRHKITKRGQNVTFRCDPISEHNRLYWYRQTLGQGPEFLTYFQNEAQLEKSRLLSDRFSAERPKGSFSTLEIQRTEQGDSAMYLCASSLSQDSSYEQYFGPGTRLTVT.

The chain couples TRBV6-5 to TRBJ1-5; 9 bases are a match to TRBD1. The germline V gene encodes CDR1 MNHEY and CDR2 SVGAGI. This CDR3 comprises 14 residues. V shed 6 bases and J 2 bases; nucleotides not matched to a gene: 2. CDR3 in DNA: TGTGCCAGCAGCTGGACAGGGGGCAATCAGCCCCAGCATTTT. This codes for CASSWTGGNQPQHF.

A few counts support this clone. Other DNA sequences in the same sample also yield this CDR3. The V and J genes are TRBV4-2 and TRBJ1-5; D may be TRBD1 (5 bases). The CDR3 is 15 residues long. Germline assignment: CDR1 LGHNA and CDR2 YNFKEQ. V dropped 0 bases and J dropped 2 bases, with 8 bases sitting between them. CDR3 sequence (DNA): TGTGCCAGCAGCCAAGAAAGGGGCGGCAATCAGCCCCAGCATTTT. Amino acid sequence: CASSQERGGNQPQHF.

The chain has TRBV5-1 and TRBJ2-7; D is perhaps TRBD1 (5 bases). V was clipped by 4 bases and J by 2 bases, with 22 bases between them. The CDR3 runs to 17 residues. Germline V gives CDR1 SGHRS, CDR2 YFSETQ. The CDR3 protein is CASSTQSYQGTPYEQYF. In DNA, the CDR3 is TGCGCCAGCAGCACTCAATCATACCAGGGAACCCCCTACGAGCAGTACTTC. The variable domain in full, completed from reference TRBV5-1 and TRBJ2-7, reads KAGVTQTPRYLIKTRGQQVTLSCSPISGHRSVSWYQQTPGQGLQFLFEYFSETQRNKGNFPGRFSGRQFSNSRSEMNVSTLELGDSALYLCASSTQSYQGTPYEQYFGPGTRLTVT.

Here the CDR3 DNA reads TGCGCCAGCAGCTTGGAGGGGCCTAGGGGTTCAGAGACCCAGTACTTC. This sequence encodes CASSLEGPRGSETQYF. The V call is TRBV5-1, the J call TRBJ2-5, with D possibly being TRBD1 (5 bases). Germline loops: CDR1 SGHRS, CDR2 YFSETQ. The V and J ends lost 0 bases and 4 bases respectively, with 16 bases between them. CDR3 length: 16 residues.

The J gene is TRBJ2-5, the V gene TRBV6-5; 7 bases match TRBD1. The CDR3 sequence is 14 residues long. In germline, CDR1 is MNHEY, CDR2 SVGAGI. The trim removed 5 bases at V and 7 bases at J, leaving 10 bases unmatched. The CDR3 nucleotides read TGTGCCAGCAGTCCCGGGACAGAGGTGCGGACCCAGTACTTC. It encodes CASSPGTEVRTQYF.

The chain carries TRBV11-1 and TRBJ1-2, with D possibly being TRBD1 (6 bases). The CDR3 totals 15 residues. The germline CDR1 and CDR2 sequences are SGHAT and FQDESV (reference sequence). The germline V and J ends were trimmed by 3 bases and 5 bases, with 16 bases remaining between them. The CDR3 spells CASSLGRGAEYGYTF. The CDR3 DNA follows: TGTGCCAGCAGCTTGGGCAGGGGCGCGGAGTATGGCTACACCTTC.

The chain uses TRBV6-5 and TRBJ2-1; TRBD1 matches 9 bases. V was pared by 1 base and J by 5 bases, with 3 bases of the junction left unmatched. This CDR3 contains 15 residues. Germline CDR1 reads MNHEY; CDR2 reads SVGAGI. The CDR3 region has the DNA TGTGCCAGCAGTTACTGGGACAGGGCAGACAATGAGCAGTTCTTC. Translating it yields CASSYWDRADNEQFF.

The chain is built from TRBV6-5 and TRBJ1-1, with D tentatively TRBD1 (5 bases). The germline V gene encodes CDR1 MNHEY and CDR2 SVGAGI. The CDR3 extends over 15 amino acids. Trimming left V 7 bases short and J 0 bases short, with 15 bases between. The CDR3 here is CASKSPGRVNTEAFF. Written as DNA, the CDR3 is TGTGCCAGCAAGAGTCCGGGCAGGGTGAACACTGAAGCTTTCTTT.

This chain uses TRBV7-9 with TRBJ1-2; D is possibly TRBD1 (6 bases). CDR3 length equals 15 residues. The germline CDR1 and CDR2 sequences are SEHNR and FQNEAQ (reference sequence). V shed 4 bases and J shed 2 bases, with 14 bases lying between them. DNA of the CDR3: TGTGCCAGCAGCTCCGGACAGATCGTAAACTATGGCTACACCTTC. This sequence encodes CASSSGQIVNYGYTF.

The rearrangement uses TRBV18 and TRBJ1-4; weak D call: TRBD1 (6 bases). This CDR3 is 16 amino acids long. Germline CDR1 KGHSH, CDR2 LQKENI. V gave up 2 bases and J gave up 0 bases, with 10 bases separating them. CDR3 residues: CASSPGTLSTNEKLFF. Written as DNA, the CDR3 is TGTGCCAGCTCACCAGGGACATTGTCAACTAATGAAAAACTGTTTTTT.

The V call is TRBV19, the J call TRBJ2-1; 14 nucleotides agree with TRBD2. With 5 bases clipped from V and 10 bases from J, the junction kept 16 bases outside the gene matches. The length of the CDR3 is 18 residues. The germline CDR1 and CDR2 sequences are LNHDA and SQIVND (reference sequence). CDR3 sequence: CASSEYGSGTSGGREQFF. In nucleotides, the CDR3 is TGTGCCAGTAGTGAGTATGGTTCCGGGACTAGCGGGGGACGGGAGCAGTTCTTC.

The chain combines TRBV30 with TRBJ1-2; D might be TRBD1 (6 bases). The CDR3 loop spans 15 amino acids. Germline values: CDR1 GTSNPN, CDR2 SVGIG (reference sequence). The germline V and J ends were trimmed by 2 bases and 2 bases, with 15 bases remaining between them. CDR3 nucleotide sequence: TGTGCCTGGAGTCCCCGGATAGGGGGAAACTATGGCTACACCTTC. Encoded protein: CAWSPRIGGNYGYTF.

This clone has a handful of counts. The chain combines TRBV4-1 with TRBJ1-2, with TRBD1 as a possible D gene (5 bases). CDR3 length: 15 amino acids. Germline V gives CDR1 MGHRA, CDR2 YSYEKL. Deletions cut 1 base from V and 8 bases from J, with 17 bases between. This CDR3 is CASSQGDHRGYGYTF. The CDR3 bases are TGCGCCAGCAGCCAAGGGGATCACCGGGGGTACGGCTACACCTTC.